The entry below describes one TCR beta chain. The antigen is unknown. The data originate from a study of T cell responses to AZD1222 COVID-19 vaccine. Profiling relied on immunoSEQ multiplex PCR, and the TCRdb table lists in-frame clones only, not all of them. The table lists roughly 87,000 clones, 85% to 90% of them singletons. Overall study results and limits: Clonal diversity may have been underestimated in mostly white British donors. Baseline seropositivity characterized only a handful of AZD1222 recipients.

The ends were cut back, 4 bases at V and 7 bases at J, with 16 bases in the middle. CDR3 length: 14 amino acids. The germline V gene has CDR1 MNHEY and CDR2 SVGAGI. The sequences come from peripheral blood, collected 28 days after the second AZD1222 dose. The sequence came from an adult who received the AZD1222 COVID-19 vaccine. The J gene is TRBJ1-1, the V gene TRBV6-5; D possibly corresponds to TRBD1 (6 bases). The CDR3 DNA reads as TGTGCCAGCAGTTCCCCGGGGGCAGTAGGTGAAGCTTTCTTT. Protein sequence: CASSSPGAVGEAFF.